Ten or more counts support the clone carrying this TCR beta chain. Its antigen remains unidentified. V was clipped by 6 bases and J by 0 bases; unmatched bases: 7. The CDR3 is 14 residues long. Per germline, CDR1 DFQATT and CDR2 SNEGSKA (reference sequence). These data originate in a study of neurological immune-mediated disorders. Study results and caveats: Healthy controls had more TCR clonal expansion than multiple sclerosis, which showed the least, whereas HTLV-1-associated myelopathy showed the most. No expanded-clone CDR3 amino acid sequence recurred across subjects, suggesting private TCR-beta repertoires.

With 10-nucleotide random UMIs included, cDNA was synthesized by 5'RACE. TCRdb analysed the 5' RACE reads with MiXCR anew, one entry per CDR3 protein. The profile shows tens of thousands of distinct CDR3 sequences, approximately 10% of them singletons. The TCR originated in a woman aged 25 to 39 with HTLV-1-associated myelopathy (HAM/TSP). This sequence joins TRBV20-1 and TRBJ1-1; TRBD1 aligns across 7 bases. Sequenced sample: CD4+ T cells from blood. CDR3 sequence (DNA): TGCAGTGCAAAGACAGGGCCTATGAACACTGAAGCTTTCTTT. Its translation is CSAKTGPMNTEAFF.